One sample yielded the 23 T cell receptor beta chains listed below, sequenced in a study of cytomegalovirus exposure and HLA in healthy donors. Produced via immunoSEQ multiplex PCR; TCRdb's table is partial and in-frame only. Among 65,000 to 90,000 clones listed, around nine tenths were seen once. Source material: PBMCs. The receptors derive from a woman aged 18-29 years in good health and CMV-seropositive.

The chain uses TRBV6-5 and TRBJ2-7, with TRBD1 identical over 8 bases. The CDR3 is made up of 12 amino acids. Trimming cost V 5 bases and J 6 bases; bases outside gene matches: 3. The germline CDR1 and CDR2 sequences are MNHEY and SVGAGI. Written as DNA, the CDR3 is TGTGCCAGCAGTCGAACAGGGGGCGAGCAGTACTTC. Translating gives CASSRTGGEQYF.

This chain uses TRBV5-8 with TRBJ2-3; 7 bases line up with TRBD1. CDR1 SGHTS and CDR2 YDEGEE come from the germline V gene. Trimming removed 4 bases from V and 1 base from J; junction bases left unmatched: 6. The CDR3 has 15 residues. For the CDR3, the DNA is TGTGCCAGCAGCACCCGGGACAGCCGCACAGATACGCAGTATTTT. It encodes CASSTRDSRTDTQYF. The variable domain in full, completed from reference TRBV5-8 and TRBJ2-3, reads EAGVTQSPTHLIKTRGQQATLRCSPISGHTSVYWYQQALGLGLQFLLWYDEGEERNRGNFPPRFSGRQFPNYSSELNVNALELEDSALYLCASSTRDSRTDTQYFGPGTRLTVL.

The chain carries TRBV6-1 and TRBJ2-1; no clear D gene. The V end was cut by 2 bases, the J end by 0 bases, with 23 bases between. The germline V gene encodes CDR1 MNHNS and CDR2 SASEGT. The CDR3 runs 20 residues. As DNA, the CDR3 is TGTGCCAGCAGTGAAATCCGAAGTCGCAACGAACCCAGCTCCTACAATGAGCAGTTCTTC. It specifies CASSEIRSRNEPSSYNEQFF.

This clone showed up just a few times. The chain combines TRBV9 with TRBJ2-7, with 10 bases fitting TRBD1. Germline V lookup: CDR1 SGDLS, CDR2 YYNGEE. The CDR3 has 13 residues. V lost 4 bases and J lost 5; bases outside the gene matches: 3. The CDR3 sequence is CASSFGQGDEQYF. The CDR3 DNA reads TGTGCCAGCAGCTTCGGACAGGGGGACGAGCAGTACTTC. Together with reference TRBV9 and TRBJ2-7, the CDR3 gives the full variable domain: DSGVTQTPKHLITATGQRVTLRCSPRSGDLSVYWYQQSLDQGLQFLIQYYNGEERAKGNILERFSAQQFPDLHSELNLSSLELGDSALYFCASSFGQGDEQYFGPGTRLTVT.

The chain employs TRBV27 and TRBJ2-1; 11 nucleotides align to TRBD2. The V gene's germline CDR1 is MNHEY and CDR2 SMNVEV (reference sequence). CDR3 length equals 16 residues. J lost 8 bases, V lost 4 bases, and 10 bases had no gene match. CDR3 bases: TGTGCCAGCAGTTCAGAGGGACTAGCGGCGTGGGATGAGCAGTTCTTC. It codes for CASSSEGLAAWDEQFF.

The chain joins TRBV6-4 to TRBJ1-1, with a weak D call TRBD1 (5 bases). The CDR3 is 13 amino acids. Deletions cut 0 bases from V and 8 bases from J, with 10 bases between. The germline gives CDR1 MRHNA, CDR2 SNTAGT. CDR3 in DNA: TGTGCCAGCAGTGACTCGAAGGGGTCCGAAGCTTTCTTT. The encoded protein is CASSDSKGSEAFF.

The CDR3 DNA sequence: TGTGCCAGCAGCTTAGTGTTTAGCGGTACCTACAATGAGCAGTTCTTC. It encodes CASSLVFSGTYNEQFF. This chain joins TRBV7-8 and TRBJ2-1, with TRBD2 as a possible D gene (6 bases). CDR1 and CDR2 (germline): SGHVS, FQNEAQ. Deletions cut 1 base from V and 2 bases from J, with 12 bases between. The CDR3 spans 16 residues.

The chain uses TRBV4-2 and TRBJ1-1; tentatively, D is TRBD1 (6 bases). V lost 8 bases to trimming and J lost 1 base, with 14 bases between them. The CDR3 covers 14 residues. In germline, CDR1 is LGHNA, CDR2 YNFKEQ. In DNA, the CDR3 is TGTGCCAGCCGAAAGGGGGTGGCGAACACTGAAGCTTTCTTT. This gives the protein CASRKGVANTEAFF.

The V and J genes are TRBV10-3 and TRBJ2-3; 11 positions match TRBD1. The CDR3 loop spans 15 amino acids. V was pared by 1 base and J by 6 bases, with 3 bases of the junction left unmatched. Germline V gene data show CDR1 as ENHRY and CDR2 as SYGVKD. The chain's CDR3 is CAISEFGQGADTQYF. CDR3 in DNA: TGTGCCATCAGTGAGTTTGGACAGGGGGCGGATACGCAGTATTTT.

The sample holds one count of this clone. The genes are TRBV6-5 and TRBJ1-5; no firm D call. The CDR3 is made up of 13 amino acids. Germline V CDR1 and CDR2: MNHEY, SVGAGI. The V and J ends lost 2 bases and 5 bases respectively, with 7 bases between them. CDR3 residues: CASSYGLDQPQHF. The CDR3 coding sequence is TGTGCCAGCAGTTACGGGCTGGATCAGCCCCAGCATTTT.

The chain couples TRBV4-1 to TRBJ1-1; 7 bases align to TRBD1. Germline V gene data show CDR1 as MGHRA and CDR2 as YSYEKL. With 0 bases clipped from V and 7 bases from J, the junction kept 11 bases outside the gene matches. CDR3 length: 16 amino acids. CDR3 bases: TGCGCCAGCAGCCAAGAAAAGGTACAGGGGATTATTGAAGCTTTCTTT. It specifies CASSQEKVQGIIEAFF.

V is TRBV25-1 and J is TRBJ1-2, with D possibly being TRBD1 (5 bases). The CDR3 consists of 11 residues. The germline V gene encodes CDR1 MGHDK and CDR2 SYGVNS. V was clipped by 3 bases and J by 11 bases, with 10 bases between them. This CDR3 is CASSELTAYTF. In DNA form, the CDR3 reads TGTGCCAGCAGTGAGTTGACAGCATACACCTTC.

This chain connects TRBV27 to TRBJ2-7, with TRBD1 as a possible D gene (6 bases). CDR1 and CDR2 (germline): MNHEY, SMNVEV (reference sequence). Trimming shortened V by 10 bases and J by 4 bases, and 20 bases separated the two germline ends. This CDR3 is built from 14 residues. CDR3 nucleotide sequence: TGTGCCACCAGAACAGGGCTAGGGGTATACGAGCAGTACTTC. Translating it yields CATRTGLGVYEQYF.

The chain couples TRBV6-6 to TRBJ1-6; D is unresolved. Trimming left V 6 bases short and J 7 bases short, with 16 bases between. Germline-derived CDR1 and CDR2 are MNHNY and SVGAGI (reference sequence). CDR3 length equals 15 residues. The CDR3 reads CASSNPGEMNSPLHF. The CDR3 DNA is TGTGCCAGCAGCAACCCGGGAGAGATGAATTCACCCCTCCACTTT.

This chain links TRBV7-8 with TRBJ2-7; 8 bases map to TRBD1. The germline V gene encodes CDR1 SGHVS and CDR2 FQNEAQ. This CDR3 region has 15 residues. V shed 4 bases, J shed 2 bases, and the junction held 7 bases outside the gene matches. The CDR3 sequence is CASSSKTGAPYEQYF. CDR3 nucleotide sequence: TGTGCCAGCAGCTCGAAGACAGGGGCCCCCTACGAGCAGTACTTC. Using reference TRBV7-8 and TRBJ2-7 for the parts outside the CDR3, the full variable domain is GAGVSQSPRYKVAKRGQDVALRCDPISGHVSLFWYQQALGQGPEFLTYFQNEAQLDKSGLPSDRFFAERPEGSVSTLKIQRTQQEDSAVYLCASSSKTGAPYEQYFGPGTRLTVT.

The chain combines TRBV7-6 with TRBJ2-3; 9 bases are a match to TRBD2. The CDR3 is 19 residues long. Per the germline V gene, CDR1 is SGHVS and CDR2 is FNYEAQ. Trimming cost V 7 bases and J 3 bases; bases outside gene matches: 20. Written as DNA, the CDR3 is TGTGCCAGCACCCCCAGCGCGGGCGGGGGGGCCCGGTCAACAGATACGCAGTATTTT. This encodes CASTPSAGGGARSTDTQYF.

The gene calls are TRBV7-6 and TRBJ2-7, with 9 bases that match TRBD1. The CDR3 loop spans 16 amino acids. V was pared by 4 bases and J by 4 bases, with 11 bases of the junction left unmatched. Germline V gene data show CDR1 as SGHVS and CDR2 as FNYEAQ. CDR3 region: CASSSGLGQGFYEQYF. In DNA form, the CDR3 reads TGTGCCAGCAGCTCGGGGCTGGGACAGGGATTTTACGAGCAGTACTTC. Full variable domain (remainder filled in from reference TRBV7-6 and TRBJ2-7): GAGVSQSPRYKVTKRGQDVALRCDPISGHVSLYWYRQALGQGPEFLTYFNYEAQQDKSGLPNDRFSAERPEGSISTLTIQRTEQRDSAMYRCASSSGLGQGFYEQYFGPGTRLTVT.

In its sample, this clone was seen once. It is unclear where the CDR3 begins or ends on the DNA, so no DNA is shown, and the CDR3 is as TCRdb lists it. The chain carries TRBV6-1 and TRBJ2-3; TRBD1, the table's D call, lacks a check against the DNA. 16 amino acids form the CDR3, both terminal residues included. The V gene's germline CDR1 is MNHNS and CDR2 SASEGT. Here the CDR3 reads CASSEVGMGAESRKYF.

The chain employs TRBV9 and TRBJ2-1; no clear D. This CDR3 region has 14 residues. V shed 0 bases and J shed 6 bases, with 10 bases lying between them. CDR1 and CDR2 from the germline V gene are SGDLS and YYNGEE. This chain's CDR3 is CASSVAVSTNEQFF. The CDR3, as DNA: TGTGCCAGCAGCGTAGCTGTCAGTACCAATGAGCAGTTCTTC. Full variable domain (rest looked up from reference TRBV9 and TRBJ2-1): DSGVTQTPKHLITATGQRVTLRCSPRSGDLSVYWYQQSLDQGLQFLIQYYNGEERAKGNILERFSAQQFPDLHSELNLSSLELGDSALYFCASSVAVSTNEQFFGPGTRLTVL.

The chain links TRBV5-4 to TRBJ1-4; TRBD1 might be the D (5 bases). V was shortened by 0 bases and J by 4 bases, with 10 bases between the two germline ends. Germline CDR1 and CDR2: SGHNT and YYREEE (reference sequence). The CDR3 is 15 amino acids. The CDR3 coding sequence is TGTGCCAGCAGCTTGGGGGGGGTGCGTAATGAAAAACTGTTTTTT. Translating it yields CASSLGGVRNEKLFF.

The rearrangement joins TRBV6-5 to TRBJ2-7; TRBD1 might be the D (6 bases). CDR1 and CDR2 from the germline V gene are MNHEY and SVGAGI. With 9 bases removed from V and 2 bases from J, the gap between germline ends came to 14 bases. CDR3 length: 13 residues. The CDR3 reads CARTQGFPYEQYF. DNA of the CDR3: TGTGCCAGGACACAGGGATTCCCCTACGAGCAGTACTTC.

This clone was counted a single time. Other DNA sequences in this sample translate to the same CDR3. The V and J genes are TRBV30 and TRBJ2-7; 7 bases are a match to TRBD1. Germline values: CDR1 GTSNPN, CDR2 SVGIG (reference sequence). There are 12 residues in the CDR3. V lost 2 bases and J lost 4; bases outside the gene matches: 2. This CDR3 reads CAWSRTGYEQYF. CDR3 DNA: TGTGCCTGGAGTAGGACAGGATACGAGCAGTACTTC.

The J gene is TRBJ1-4, the V gene TRBV18, with 9 bases identical to TRBD1. The CDR3 is made up of 16 amino acids. Trimming at V came to 3 bases and at J to 5 bases, leaving 7 bases not matched to a gene. Germline-derived CDR1 and CDR2 are KGHSH and LQKENI. The CDR3 coding sequence is TGTGCCAGCTCACCCGTTGCTGGGACAGGGAATGAAAAACTGTTTTTT. Protein product: CASSPVAGTGNEKLFF. The entire variable domain, with the rest obtained from reference TRBV18 and TRBJ1-4, is as follows: NAGVMQNPRHLVRRRGQEARLRCSPMKGHSHVYWYRQLPEEGLKFMVYLQKENIIDESGMPKERFSAEFPKEGPSILRIQQVVRGDSAAYFCASSPVAGTGNEKLFFGSGTQLSVL.